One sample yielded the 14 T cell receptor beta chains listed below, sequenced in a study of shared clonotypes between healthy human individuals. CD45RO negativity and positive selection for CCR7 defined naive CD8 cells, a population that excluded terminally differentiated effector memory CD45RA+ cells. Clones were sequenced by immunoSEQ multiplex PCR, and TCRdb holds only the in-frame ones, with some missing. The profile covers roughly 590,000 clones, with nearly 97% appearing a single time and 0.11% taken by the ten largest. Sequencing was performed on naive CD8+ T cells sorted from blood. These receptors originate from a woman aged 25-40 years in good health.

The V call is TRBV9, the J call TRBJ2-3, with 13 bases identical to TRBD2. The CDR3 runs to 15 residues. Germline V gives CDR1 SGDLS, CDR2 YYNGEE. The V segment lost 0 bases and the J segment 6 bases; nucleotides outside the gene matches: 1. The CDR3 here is CASSVGTSGSDTQYF. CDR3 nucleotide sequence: TGTGCCAGCAGCGTAGGGACTAGCGGGAGTGATACGCAGTATTTT.

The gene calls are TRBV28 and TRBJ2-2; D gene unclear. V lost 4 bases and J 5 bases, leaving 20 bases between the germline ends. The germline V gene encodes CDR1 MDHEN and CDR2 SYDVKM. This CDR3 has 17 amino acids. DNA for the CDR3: TGTGCCAGCAGTTCGCCCCCGTCCGTACCGGAGACCGGGGAGCTGTTTTTT. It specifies CASSSPPSVPETGELFF.

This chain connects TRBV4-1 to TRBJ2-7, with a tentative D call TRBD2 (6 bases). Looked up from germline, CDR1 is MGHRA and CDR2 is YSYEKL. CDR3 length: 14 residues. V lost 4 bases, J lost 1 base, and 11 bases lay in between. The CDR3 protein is CASSRIGGSYEQYF. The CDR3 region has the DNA TGCGCCAGCAGCCGAATCGGGGGTTCCTACGAGCAGTACTTC.

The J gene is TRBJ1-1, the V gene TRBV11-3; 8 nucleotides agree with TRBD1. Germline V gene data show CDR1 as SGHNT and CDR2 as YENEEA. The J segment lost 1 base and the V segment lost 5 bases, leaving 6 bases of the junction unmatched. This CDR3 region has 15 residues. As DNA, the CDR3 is TGTGCCAGCAGCCCCGGTGACAGGGGGAACACTGAAGCTTTCTTT. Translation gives CASSPGDRGNTEAFF.

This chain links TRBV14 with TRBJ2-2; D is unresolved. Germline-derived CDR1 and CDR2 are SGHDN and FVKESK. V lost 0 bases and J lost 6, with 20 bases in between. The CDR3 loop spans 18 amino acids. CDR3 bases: TGTGCCAGCAGCCAAGAGTACGTCCAGGATTATCACGCCGGGGAGCTGTTTTTT. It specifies CASSQEYVQDYHAGELFF.

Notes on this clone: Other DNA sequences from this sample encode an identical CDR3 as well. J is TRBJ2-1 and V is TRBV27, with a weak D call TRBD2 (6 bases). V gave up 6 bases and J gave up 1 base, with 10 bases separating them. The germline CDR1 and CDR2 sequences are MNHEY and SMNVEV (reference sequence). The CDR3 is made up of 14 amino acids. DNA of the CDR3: TGTGCCAGCAGAACGGGAGTTTCCTACAATGAGCAGTTCTTC. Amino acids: CASRTGVSYNEQFF.

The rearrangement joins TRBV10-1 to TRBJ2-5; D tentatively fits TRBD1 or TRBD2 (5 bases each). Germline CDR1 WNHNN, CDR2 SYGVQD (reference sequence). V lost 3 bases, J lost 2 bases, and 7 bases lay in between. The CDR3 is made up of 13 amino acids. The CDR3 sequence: CASSDWGQETQYF. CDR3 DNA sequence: TGCGCCAGCAGTGATTGGGGGCAAGAGACCCAGTACTTC.

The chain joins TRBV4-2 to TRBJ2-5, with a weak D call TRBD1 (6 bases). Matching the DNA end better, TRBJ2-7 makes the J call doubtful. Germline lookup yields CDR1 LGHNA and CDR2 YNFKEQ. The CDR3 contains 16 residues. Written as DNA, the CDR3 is TGTGCCAGCAGCCAAGATATAGGACAGCCATCCTACGAGCAGTACTTC. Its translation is CASSQDIGQPSYEQYF.

CDR3 region: CASSYSSGNQPQHF. In DNA, the CDR3 is TGTGCCAGCAGTTACTCGTCAGGGAATCAGCCCCAGCATTTT. The V and J genes are TRBV6-5 and TRBJ1-5; D perhaps matches TRBD1 (5 bases). Trimming took off 0 bases at V and 4 bases at J, with 7 bases between the two ends. The CDR3 covers 14 residues. Germline lookup yields CDR1 MNHEY and CDR2 SVGAGI.

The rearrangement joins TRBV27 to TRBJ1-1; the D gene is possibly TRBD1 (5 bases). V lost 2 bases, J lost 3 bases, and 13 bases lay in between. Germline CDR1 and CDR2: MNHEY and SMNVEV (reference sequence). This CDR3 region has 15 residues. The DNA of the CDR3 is TGTGCCAGCAGTTTAAGGGAGGGGCTTCACACTGAAGCTTTCTTT. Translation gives CASSLREGLHTEAFF.

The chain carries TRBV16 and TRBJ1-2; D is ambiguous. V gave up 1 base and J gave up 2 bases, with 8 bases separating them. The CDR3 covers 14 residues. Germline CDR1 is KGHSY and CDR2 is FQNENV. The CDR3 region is CASSQYMGNYGYTF. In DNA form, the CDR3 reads TGTGCCAGCAGCCAATATATGGGAAACTATGGCTACACCTTC.

CDR3 nucleotides: TGTGCCAGCAGTGAGGGGCCCGGGGCCCTTCCCTACGAGCAGTACTTC. Amino acid sequence: CASSEGPGALPYEQYF. The V and J genes are TRBV6-1 and TRBJ2-7, with D perhaps being TRBD1 or TRBD2 (5 bases each). CDR1 and CDR2 (germline): MNHNS, SASEGT. V lost 3 bases and J 2 bases, leaving 17 bases between the germline ends. CDR3 length: 16 residues.

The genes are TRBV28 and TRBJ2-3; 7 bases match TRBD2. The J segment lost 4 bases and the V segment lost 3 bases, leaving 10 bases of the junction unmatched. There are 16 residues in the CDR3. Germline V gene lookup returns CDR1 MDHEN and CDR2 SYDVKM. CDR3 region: CASSFPGGSRSDTQYF. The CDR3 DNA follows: TGTGCCAGCAGTTTTCCCGGCGGGAGTAGGTCAGATACGCAGTATTTT.

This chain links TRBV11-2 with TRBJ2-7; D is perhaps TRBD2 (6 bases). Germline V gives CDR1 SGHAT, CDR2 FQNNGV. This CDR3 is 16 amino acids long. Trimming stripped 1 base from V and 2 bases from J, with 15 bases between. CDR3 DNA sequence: TGTGCCAGCAGCTTAGTTACCAGCGGGCCTACCTACGAGCAGTACTTC. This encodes CASSLVTSGPTYEQYF.